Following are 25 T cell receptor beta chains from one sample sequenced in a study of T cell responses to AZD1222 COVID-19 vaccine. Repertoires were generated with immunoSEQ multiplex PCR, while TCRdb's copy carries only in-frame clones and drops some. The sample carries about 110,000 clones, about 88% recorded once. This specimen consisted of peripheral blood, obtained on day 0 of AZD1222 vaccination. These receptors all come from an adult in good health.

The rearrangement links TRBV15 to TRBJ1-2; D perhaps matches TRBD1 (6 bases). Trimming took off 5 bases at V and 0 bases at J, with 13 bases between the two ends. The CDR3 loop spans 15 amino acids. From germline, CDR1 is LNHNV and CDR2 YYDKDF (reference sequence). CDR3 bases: TGTGCCACCAGCCCGACGACAGGATCTAACTATGGCTACACCTTC. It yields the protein CATSPTTGSNYGYTF.

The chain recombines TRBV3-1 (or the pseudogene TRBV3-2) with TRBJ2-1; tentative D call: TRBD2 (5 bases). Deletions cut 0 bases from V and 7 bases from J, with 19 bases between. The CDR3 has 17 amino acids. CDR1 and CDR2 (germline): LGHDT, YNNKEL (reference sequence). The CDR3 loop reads CASSQEPTNPFSNEQFF. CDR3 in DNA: TGTGCCAGCAGCCAAGAGCCGACTAACCCTTTCTCTAATGAGCAGTTCTTC.

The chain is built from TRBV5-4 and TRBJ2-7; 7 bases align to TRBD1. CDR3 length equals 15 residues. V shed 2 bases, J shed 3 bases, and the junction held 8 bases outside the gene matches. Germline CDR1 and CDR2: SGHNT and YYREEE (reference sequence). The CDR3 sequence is CASSFFDRAVYEQYF. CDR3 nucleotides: TGTGCCAGCAGCTTCTTTGACAGGGCTGTCTACGAGCAGTACTTC.

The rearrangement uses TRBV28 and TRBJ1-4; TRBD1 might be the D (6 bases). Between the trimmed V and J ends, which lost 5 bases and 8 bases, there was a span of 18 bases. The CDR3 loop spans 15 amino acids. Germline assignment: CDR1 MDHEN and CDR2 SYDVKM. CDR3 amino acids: CASSPPPGGREKLFF. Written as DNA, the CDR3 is TGTGCCAGCAGTCCCCCCCCCGGGGGCAGGGAAAAACTGTTTTTT.

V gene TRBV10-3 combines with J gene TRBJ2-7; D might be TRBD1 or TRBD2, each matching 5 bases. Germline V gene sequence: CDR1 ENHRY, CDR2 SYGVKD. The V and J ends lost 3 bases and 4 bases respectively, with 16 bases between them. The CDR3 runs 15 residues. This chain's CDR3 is CAISDPGTESYEQYF. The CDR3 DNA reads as TGTGCCATCAGTGACCCCGGGACCGAATCTTACGAGCAGTACTTC.

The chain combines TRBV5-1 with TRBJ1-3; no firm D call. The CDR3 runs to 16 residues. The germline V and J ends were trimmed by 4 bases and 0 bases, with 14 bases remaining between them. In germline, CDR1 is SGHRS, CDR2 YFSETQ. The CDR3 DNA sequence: TGCGCCAGCAGCAGGAGTACAGTAAACTCTGGAAACACCATATATTTT. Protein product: CASSRSTVNSGNTIYF.

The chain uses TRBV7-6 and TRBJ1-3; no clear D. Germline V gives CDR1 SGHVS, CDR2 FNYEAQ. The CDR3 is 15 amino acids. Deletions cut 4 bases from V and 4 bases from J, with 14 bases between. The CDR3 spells CASSSQQGPGNTIYF. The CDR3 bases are TGTGCCAGCAGCTCCCAACAAGGTCCAGGAAACACCATATATTTT.

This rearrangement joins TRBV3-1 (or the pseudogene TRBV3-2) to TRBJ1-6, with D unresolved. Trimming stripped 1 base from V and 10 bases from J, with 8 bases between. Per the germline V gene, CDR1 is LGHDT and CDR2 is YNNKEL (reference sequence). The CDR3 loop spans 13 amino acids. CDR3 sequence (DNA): TGTGCCAGCAGCCAAGCTATCCGATCACCCCTCCACTTT. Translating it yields CASSQAIRSPLHF.

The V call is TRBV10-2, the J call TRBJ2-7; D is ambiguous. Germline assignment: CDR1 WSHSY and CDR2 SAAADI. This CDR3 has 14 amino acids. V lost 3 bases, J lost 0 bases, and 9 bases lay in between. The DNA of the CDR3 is TGCGCCAGCAGTGAAGGGCTCCGCTCCTACGAGCAGTACTTC. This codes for CASSEGLRSYEQYF.

The CDR3 nucleotides are TGTGCCTGGAGCGGGACCCCGAACACCGGGGAGCTGTTTTTT. Protein: CAWSGTPNTGELFF. The chain joins TRBV30 to TRBJ2-2, with D possibly being TRBD1 or TRBD2 (5 bases each). CDR1 is GTSNPN and CDR2 is SVGIG in the germline V gene (reference sequence). CDR3 size: 14 residues. The V end was cut by 3 bases, the J end by 0 bases, with 8 bases between.

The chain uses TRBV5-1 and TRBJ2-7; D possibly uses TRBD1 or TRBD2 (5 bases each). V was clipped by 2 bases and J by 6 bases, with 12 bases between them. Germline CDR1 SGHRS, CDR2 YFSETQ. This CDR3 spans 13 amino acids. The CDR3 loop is CASSFGTTAEQYF. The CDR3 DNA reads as TGCGCCAGCAGCTTCGGGACGACGGCCGAGCAGTACTTC.

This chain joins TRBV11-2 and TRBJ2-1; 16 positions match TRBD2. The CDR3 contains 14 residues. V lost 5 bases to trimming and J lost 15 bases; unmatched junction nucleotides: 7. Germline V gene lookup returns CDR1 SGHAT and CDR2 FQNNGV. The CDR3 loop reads CASSQPGLAGGWFF. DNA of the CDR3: TGTGCCAGCAGCCAACCGGGACTAGCGGGAGGGTGGTTCTTC. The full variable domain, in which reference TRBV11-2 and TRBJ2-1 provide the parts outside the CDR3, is EAGVAQSPRYKIIEKRQSVAFWCNPISGHATLYWYQQILGQGPKLLIQFQNNGVVDDSQLPKDRFSAERLKGVDSTLKIQPAKLEDSAVYLCASSQPGLAGGWFFGPGTRLTVL.

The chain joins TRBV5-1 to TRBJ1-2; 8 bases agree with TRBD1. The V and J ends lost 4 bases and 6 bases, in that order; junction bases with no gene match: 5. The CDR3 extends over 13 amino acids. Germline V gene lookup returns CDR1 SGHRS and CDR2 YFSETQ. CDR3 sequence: CASSPDRVDGYTF. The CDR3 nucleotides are TGCGCCAGCAGCCCGGACAGGGTTGATGGCTACACCTTC.

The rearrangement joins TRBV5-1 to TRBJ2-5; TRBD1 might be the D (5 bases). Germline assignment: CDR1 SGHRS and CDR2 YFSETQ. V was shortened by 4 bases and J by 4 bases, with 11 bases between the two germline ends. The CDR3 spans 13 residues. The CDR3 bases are TGCGCCAGCAGCGCAGGGATTTTAGAGACCCAGTACTTC. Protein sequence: CASSAGILETQYF.

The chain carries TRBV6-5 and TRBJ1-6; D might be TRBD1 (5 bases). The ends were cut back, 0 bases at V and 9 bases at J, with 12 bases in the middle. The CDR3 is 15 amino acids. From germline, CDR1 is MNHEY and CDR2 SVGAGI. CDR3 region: CASSYSGTWASPLHF. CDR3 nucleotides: TGTGCCAGCAGTTACTCGGGGACTTGGGCTTCACCCCTCCACTTT.

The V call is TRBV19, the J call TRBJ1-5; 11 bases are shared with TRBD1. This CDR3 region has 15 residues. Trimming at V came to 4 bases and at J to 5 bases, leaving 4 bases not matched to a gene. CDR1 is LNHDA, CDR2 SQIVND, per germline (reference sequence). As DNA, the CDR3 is TGTGCCAGTAGTAGAAAGGACAGGGGGCATCAGCCCCAGCATTTT. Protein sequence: CASSRKDRGHQPQHF.

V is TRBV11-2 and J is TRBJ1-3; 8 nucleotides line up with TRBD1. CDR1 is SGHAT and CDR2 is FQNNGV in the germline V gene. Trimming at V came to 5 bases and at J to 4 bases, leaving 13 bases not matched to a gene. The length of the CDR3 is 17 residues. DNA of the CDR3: TGTGCCAGCAGCCCGACAGGGGACGGGGGAGGCGGAAACACCATATATTTT. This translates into CASSPTGDGGGGNTIYF.

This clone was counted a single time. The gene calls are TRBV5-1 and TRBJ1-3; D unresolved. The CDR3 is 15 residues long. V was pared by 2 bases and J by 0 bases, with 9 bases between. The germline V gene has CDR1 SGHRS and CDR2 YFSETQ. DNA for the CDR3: TGCGCCAGCAGCTTTACCTCAGACTCTGGAAACACCATATATTTT. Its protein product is CASSFTSDSGNTIYF.

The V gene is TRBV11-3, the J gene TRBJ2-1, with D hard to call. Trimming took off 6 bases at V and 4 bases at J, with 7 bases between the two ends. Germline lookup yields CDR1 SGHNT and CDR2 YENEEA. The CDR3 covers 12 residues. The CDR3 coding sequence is TGTGCCAGCAGTCTGCATTACAATGAGCAGTTCTTC. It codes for CASSLHYNEQFF. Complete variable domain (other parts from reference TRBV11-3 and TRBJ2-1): EAGVVQSPRYKIIEKKQPVAFWCNPISGHNTLYWYLQNLGQGPELLIRYENEEAVDDSQLPKDRFSAERLKGVDSTLKIQPAELGDSAVYLCASSLHYNEQFFGPGTRLTVL.

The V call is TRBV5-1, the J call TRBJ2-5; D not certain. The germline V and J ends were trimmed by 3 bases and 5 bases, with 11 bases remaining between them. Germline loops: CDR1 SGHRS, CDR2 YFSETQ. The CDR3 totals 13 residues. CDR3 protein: CASSWLGLETQYF. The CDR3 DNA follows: TGCGCCAGCAGCTGGTTAGGGTTGGAGACCCAGTACTTC. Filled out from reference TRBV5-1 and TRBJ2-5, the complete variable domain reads KAGVTQTPRYLIKTRGQQVTLSCSPISGHRSVSWYQQTPGQGLQFLFEYFSETQRNKGNFPGRFSGRQFSNSRSEMNVSTLELGDSALYLCASSWLGLETQYFGPGTRLLVL.

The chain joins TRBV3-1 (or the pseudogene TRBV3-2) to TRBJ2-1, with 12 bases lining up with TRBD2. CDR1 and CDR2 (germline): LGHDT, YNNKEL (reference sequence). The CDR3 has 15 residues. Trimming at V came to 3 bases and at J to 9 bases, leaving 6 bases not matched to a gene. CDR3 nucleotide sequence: TGTGCCAGCAGCCATCTAGCGGGAGGGCCCCTTGAGCAGTTCTTC. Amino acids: CASSHLAGGPLEQFF.

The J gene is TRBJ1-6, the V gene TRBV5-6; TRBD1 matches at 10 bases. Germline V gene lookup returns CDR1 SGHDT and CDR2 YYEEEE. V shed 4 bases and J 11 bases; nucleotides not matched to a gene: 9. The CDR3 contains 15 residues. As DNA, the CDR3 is TGTGCCAGCAGCGACGACAGGGGGCAGAAGGCACCCCTCCACTTT. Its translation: CASSDDRGQKAPLHF.

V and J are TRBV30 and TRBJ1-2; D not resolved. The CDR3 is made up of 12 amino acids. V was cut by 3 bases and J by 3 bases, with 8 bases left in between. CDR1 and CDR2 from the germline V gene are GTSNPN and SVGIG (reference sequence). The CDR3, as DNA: TGTGCCTGGAGAACGGGCCACTATGGCTACACCTTC. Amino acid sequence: CAWRTGHYGYTF.

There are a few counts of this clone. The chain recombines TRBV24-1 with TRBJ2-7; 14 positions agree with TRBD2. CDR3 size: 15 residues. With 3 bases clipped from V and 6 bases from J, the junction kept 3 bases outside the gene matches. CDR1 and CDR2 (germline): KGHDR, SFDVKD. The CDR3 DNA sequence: TGTGCCACCAGTGATCGACTAGCGGGAGGGCCCGAGCAGTACTTC. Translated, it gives CATSDRLAGGPEQYF.

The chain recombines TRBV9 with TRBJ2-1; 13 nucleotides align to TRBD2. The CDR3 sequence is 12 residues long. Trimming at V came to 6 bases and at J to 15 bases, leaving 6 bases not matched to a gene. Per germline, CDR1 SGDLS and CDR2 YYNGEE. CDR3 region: CASTGLAGVAFF. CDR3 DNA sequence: TGTGCCAGCACCGGACTAGCGGGAGTGGCGTTCTTC.